The 25 T cell receptor beta chains below come from one sample, sequenced in a study of early T cells in non-severe SARS-CoV-2 infection. Each CDR3 protein is one row after TCRdb ran MiXCR on the 5' RACE reads. This repertoire shows 30,000 to 35,000 distinct CDR3 sequences, about 5% found once; its top ten account for 9.5% to 13%. The material sequenced was whole blood. The source is an adult who was a healthcare worker with PCR-confirmed SARS-CoV-2 infection or an uninfected control (not recorded which).

The sample holds many counts of this clonotype. The chain links TRBV28 to TRBJ2-2; D is undetermined. Germline lookup yields CDR1 MDHEN and CDR2 SYDVKM. The length of the CDR3 is 16 residues. V lost 2 bases and J 1 base, leaving 11 bases between the germline ends. This CDR3 reads CASSLPGRMNTGELFF. The CDR3 DNA sequence: TGTGCCAGCAGTTTACCCGGGCGGATGAACACCGGGGAGCTGTTTTTT. Full variable domain (remainder filled in from reference TRBV28 and TRBJ2-2): DVKVTQSSRYLVKRTGEKVFLECVQDMDHENMFWYRQDPGLGLRLIYFSYDVKMKEKGDIPEGYSVSREKKERFSLILESASTNQTSMYLCASSLPGRMNTGELFFGEGSRLTVL.

The gene calls are TRBV5-5 and TRBJ2-4; a possible D gene is TRBD2 (7 bases). Trimming left V 1 base short and J 6 bases short, with 17 bases between. Germline V gene sequence: CDR1 SGHKS, CDR2 YYEKEE (reference sequence). The CDR3 consists of 16 residues. The CDR3 nucleotides read TGTGCCAGCAGCTTGTCTGTCGGGGGGCGTTCAAACATTCAGTACTTC. This codes for CASSLSVGGRSNIQYF.

The chain links TRBV3-1 to TRBJ1-6; D remains unclear. The germline V gene encodes CDR1 LGHDT and CDR2 YNNKEL (reference sequence). The ends were cut back, 0 bases at V and 13 bases at J, with 10 bases in the middle. This CDR3 comprises 13 residues. As DNA, the CDR3 is TGTGCCAGCAGCCAAGAGGCAGCGCGGCCCCTCCACTTT. This encodes CASSQEAARPLHF.

The chain has TRBV19 and TRBJ2-2, with D maybe TRBD1 (5 bases). CDR3 length: 15 residues. Trimming removed 3 bases at V and 0 bases at J, with 8 bases between. Germline CDR1 LNHDA, CDR2 SQIVND (reference sequence). CDR3 loop: CASSMGQPNTGELFF. The CDR3 DNA sequence: TGTGCCAGTAGTATGGGGCAGCCGAACACCGGGGAGCTGTTTTTT. Looking up the rest from reference TRBV19 and TRBJ2-2 gives the full variable domain: DGGITQSPKYLFRKEGQNVTLSCEQNLNHDAMYWYRQDPGQGLRLIYYSQIVNDFQKGDIAEGYSVSREKKESFPLTVTSAQKNPTAFYLCASSMGQPNTGELFFGEGSRLTVL.

The sample holds many counts of this clonotype. This chain joins TRBV28 and TRBJ2-7, with TRBD1 matching 7 bases. Germline CDR1 is MDHEN and CDR2 is SYDVKM. Trimming removed 5 bases from V and 6 bases from J; junction bases left unmatched: 13. The CDR3 is made up of 15 amino acids. The chain's CDR3 is CASSPSSNTGAEQYF. CDR3 DNA sequence: TGTGCCAGCAGTCCCTCCTCGAATACAGGGGCCGAGCAGTACTTC.

This clonotype occurred many times. The V gene is TRBV5-1, the J gene TRBJ2-1, with D possibly matching TRBD2 (6 bases). V was clipped by 4 bases and J by 8 bases, with 22 bases between them. CDR1 is SGHRS and CDR2 is YFSETQ in the germline V gene. This CDR3 is 16 amino acids long. CDR3 loop: CASSTGVAVSWDEQFF. CDR3 coding DNA: TGCGCCAGCAGCACCGGGGTAGCGGTTTCATGGGATGAGCAGTTCTTC. Drawing the rest from reference TRBV5-1 and TRBJ2-1, the complete variable domain is KAGVTQTPRYLIKTRGQQVTLSCSPISGHRSVSWYQQTPGQGLQFLFEYFSETQRNKGNFPGRFSGRQFSNSRSEMNVSTLELGDSALYLCASSTGVAVSWDEQFFGPGTRLTVL.

This clonotype showed up just a few times. The chain links TRBV11-2 to TRBJ2-2; no definite D call. Trimming shortened V by 1 base and J by 6 bases, and 12 bases separated the two germline ends. Per the germline V gene, CDR1 is SGHAT and CDR2 is FQNNGV. CDR3 length: 15 amino acids. This CDR3 reads CASSLAGSAPGELFF. Here the CDR3 DNA reads TGTGCCAGCAGCTTAGCTGGCAGCGCTCCCGGGGAGCTGTTTTTT.

CDR3 protein: CSARTNNYGYTF. CDR3 nucleotides: TGCAGTGCGAGGACGAATAACTATGGCTACACCTTC. The J gene is TRBJ1-2, the V gene TRBV20-1; D not certain. The CDR3 is 12 amino acids. CDR1 DFQATT and CDR2 SNEGSKA come from the germline V gene (reference sequence). Trimming stripped 6 bases from V and 1 base from J, with 9 bases between.

The V and J genes are TRBV3-1 and TRBJ2-7, with D maybe TRBD1 (6 bases). V shed 8 bases and J shed 1 base, with 15 bases lying between them. Germline loops: CDR1 LGHDT, CDR2 YNNKEL (reference sequence). The CDR3 totals 14 residues. The CDR3 sequence is CASRSGVPSYEQYF. DNA of the CDR3: TGTGCCAGCCGGTCAGGGGTCCCATCCTACGAGCAGTACTTC.

The V call is TRBV12-3 or TRBV12-4, the J call TRBJ2-2, with a possible D match to TRBD1 (5 bases). The length of the CDR3 is 14 residues. V was trimmed by 5 bases and J by 2 bases, leaving 9 bases between them. Here the CDR3 DNA reads TGTGCCAGCAGTCTCGGACAAAACACCGGGGAGCTGTTTTTT. Translated: CASSLGQNTGELFF.

This clonotype showed up many times. The chain couples TRBV20-1 to TRBJ2-3; 10 bases line up with TRBD2. The length of the CDR3 is 14 residues. V was clipped by 3 bases and J by 5 bases; unmatched bases: 5. CDR1 is DFQATT, CDR2 SNEGSKA, per germline (reference sequence). Written as DNA, the CDR3 is TGCAGTGCTAGTACTAGCGGGGTTAAAGATACGCAGTATTTT. It yields the protein CSASTSGVKDTQYF.

This clonotype was found many times. The CDR3 protein is CAISESGRGYEQYF. CDR3 nucleotide sequence: TGTGCCATCAGTGAGTCCGGGAGGGGCTACGAGCAGTACTTC. The J gene is TRBJ2-7, the V gene TRBV10-3; 8 nucleotides agree with TRBD2. Germline CDR1 and CDR2: ENHRY and SYGVKD. V lost 0 bases to trimming and J lost 3 bases; unmatched junction nucleotides: 1. The CDR3 totals 14 residues.

This clonotype has at least ten counts. The chain joins TRBV5-1 to TRBJ2-1; 9 nucleotides line up with TRBD1. This CDR3 region has 14 residues. V was clipped by 4 bases and J by 5 bases; unmatched bases: 4. CDR1 and CDR2 from the germline V gene are SGHRS and YFSETQ. DNA for the CDR3: TGCGCCAGCAGCGCTCGGACAGGGGACAATGAGCAGTTCTTC. Translation gives CASSARTGDNEQFF.

A few counts support this clonotype. The chain joins TRBV29-1 to TRBJ2-7; TRBD2 matches 7 bases. The CDR3 extends over 14 amino acids. Germline CDR1 SQVTM, CDR2 ANQGSEA. V lost 4 bases, J lost 6 bases, and 12 bases stayed unmatched. CDR3: CSVVSGGSSGEQYF. Written as DNA, the CDR3 is TGCAGCGTTGTATCGGGAGGTAGTAGTGGCGAGCAGTACTTC.

Ten or more counts support this clonotype. This chain links TRBV9 with TRBJ1-1; D gene ambiguous. This CDR3 contains 16 residues. Germline CDR1 is SGDLS and CDR2 is YYNGEE. Trimming removed 4 bases from V and 4 bases from J, with 20 bases in between. The CDR3 nucleotides read TGTGCCAGCAGCCAACAAGATTCGGGAGTCGGCACTGAAGCTTTCTTT. The encoded protein is CASSQQDSGVGTEAFF. Supplemented by reference TRBV9 and TRBJ1-1, the full variable domain reads DSGVTQTPKHLITATGQRVTLRCSPRSGDLSVYWYQQSLDQGLQFLIQYYNGEERAKGNILERFSAQQFPDLHSELNLSSLELGDSALYFCASSQQDSGVGTEAFFGQGTRLTVV.

This clonotype was picked up many times. The chain carries TRBV29-1 and TRBJ1-2; D remains ambiguous. Trimming shortened V by 4 bases and J by 8 bases, and 11 bases separated the two germline ends. This CDR3 contains 11 residues. Germline CDR1 and CDR2: SQVTM and ANQGSEA. CDR3 bases: TGCAGCGTTGGGTCCGGGAGGGGCTACACCTTC. This translates into CSVGSGRGYTF. Full variable domain (outside the CDR3, taken from reference TRBV29-1 and TRBJ1-2): SAVISQKPSRDICQRGTSLTIQCQVDSQVTMMFWYRQQPGQSLTLIATANQGSEATYESGFVIDKFPISRPNLTFSTLTVSNMSPEDSSIYLCSVGSGRGYTFGSGTRLTVV.

This clonotype came up a few times. The J gene is TRBJ1-6, the V gene TRBV6-5; the D is unclear. The germline V gene encodes CDR1 MNHEY and CDR2 SVGAGI. Trimming took 0 bases from V and 4 from J, leaving 10 bases between them. The CDR3 covers 16 residues. CDR3 region: CASSYSSRFYNSPLHF. The CDR3 coding sequence is TGTGCCAGCAGTTACTCGAGTAGATTTTATAATTCACCCCTCCACTTT.

This clonotype showed up just a few times. An end of the junction differs from the germline gene, which may be a read error. This chain joins TRBV5-4 and TRBJ1-3; D not certain. Germline CDR1 is SGHNT and CDR2 is YYREEE (reference sequence). The length of the CDR3 is 14 residues. The CDR3 sequence: CASSLELSENTIYF. CDR3 DNA sequence: TGTGCCAGCAGCTTGGAGCTTTCTGAAAACACCATATATTTT.

The J gene is TRBJ2-5, the V gene TRBV20-1, with a possible D match to TRBD1 (6 bases). Germline V gene sequence: CDR1 DFQATT, CDR2 SNEGSKA (reference sequence). The CDR3 length is 13 residues. The germline V and J ends were trimmed by 8 bases and 2 bases, with 15 bases remaining between them. CDR3 DNA: TGCAGTAAAGATCCCGGGACACAAGAGACCCAGTACTTC. Translating gives CSKDPGTQETQYF.

In this sample, this clonotype turned up many times. The chain couples TRBV28 to TRBJ2-7; possible D gene TRBD2, 5 bases. Trimming removed 2 bases at V and 2 bases at J, with 10 bases between. Germline V gene lookup returns CDR1 MDHEN and CDR2 SYDVKM. The CDR3 covers 14 residues. Here the CDR3 DNA reads TGTGCCAGCAGTTTAAGCGGTTTAACCTACGAGCAGTACTTC. It specifies CASSLSGLTYEQYF.

This clonotype was recorded many times. The chain employs TRBV2 and TRBJ2-1; maybe TRBD2 (6 bases). V gave up 4 bases and J gave up 7 bases, with 11 bases separating them. Germline lookup yields CDR1 SNHLY and CDR2 FYNNEI. The CDR3 contains 13 residues. The CDR3 DNA sequence: TGTGCCAGCAGTGCCCAGACTAGAAATGAGCAGTTCTTC. Amino acid sequence: CASSAQTRNEQFF. The variable domain in full, with the rest retrieved from reference TRBV2 and TRBJ2-1, is EPEVTQTPSHQVTQMGQEVILRCVPISNHLYFYWYRQILGQKVEFLVSFYNNEISEKSEIFDDQFSVERPDGSNFTLKIRSTKLEDSAMYFCASSAQTRNEQFFGPGTRLTVL.

In its sample, this clonotype was seen many times. This rearrangement joins TRBV20-1 to TRBJ2-5; D gene ambiguous. Trimming shortened V by 6 bases and J by 3 bases, and 8 bases separated the two germline ends. Germline-derived CDR1 and CDR2 are DFQATT and SNEGSKA (reference sequence). This CDR3 spans 11 amino acids. CDR3 loop: CSAGQKETQYF. Written as DNA, the CDR3 is TGCAGTGCCGGGCAGAAAGAGACCCAGTACTTC.

This clonotype has at least ten counts. The chain joins TRBV5-1 to TRBJ2-3, with D maybe TRBD1 (6 bases). V dropped 2 bases and J dropped 0 bases, with 10 bases sitting between them. This CDR3 has 15 amino acids. CDR1 is SGHRS, CDR2 YFSETQ, per germline. The CDR3 region is CASSLQGPSTDTQYF. The CDR3 bases are TGCGCCAGCAGCTTACAGGGTCCTAGCACAGATACGCAGTATTTT.

This clonotype showed up many times. The CDR3 nucleotides read TGTGCCAGCTCACTCGTACCACAGGGTGTAAATGAGCAGTTCTTC. It yields the protein CASSLVPQGVNEQFF. The chain couples TRBV18 to TRBJ2-1, with a possible D match to TRBD1 (6 bases). Germline V gene sequence: CDR1 KGHSH, CDR2 LQKENI. The CDR3 sequence is 15 residues long. V lost 4 bases and J 7 bases, leaving 17 bases between the germline ends.

There are many counts of this clonotype. The rearrangement joins TRBV24-1 to TRBJ2-2; D gene unclear. Trimming cost V 6 bases and J 2 bases, with 6 bases left between them. The germline CDR1 and CDR2 sequences are KGHDR and SFDVKD. This CDR3 contains 13 residues. CDR3 nucleotide sequence: TGTGCCACCAGTCACGCCAACACCGGGGAGCTGTTTTTT. It translates to CATSHANTGELFF.